This TCR beta chain stems from a study of blood T cell repertoires in COVID-19. Study-level background: Recovery meant two consecutive negative NP/OP PCR tests, professional clearance, or resolved symptoms. Nucleic acid was either cDNA or gDNA, and it came from T cells, B-cell-depleted T cells, or PBMCs.

The cohort comprised adults aged about 18 to 89 years residing in about two dozen US areas. Participants were placed into cohorts based on the clinical history they reported. Repertoires were generated with immunoSEQ multiplex PCR, while TCRdb's copy carries only in-frame clones and drops some. The repertoire holds 350,000 to 400,000 clones, with about 90% as singletons. The CDR3 is 13 amino acids. The germline V gene has CDR1 LGHNT and CDR2 FRNRAP. V was pared by 3 bases and J by 2 bases, with 8 bases between. Sequences were obtained from PBMCs or T cells enriched from blood (not recorded which). The chain employs TRBV12-5 and TRBJ2-7; D remains ambiguous. The clonotype originates from a man aged 35-49 years in a cohort exposed to, infected with or recovered from COVID-19 (not recorded which). Here the CDR3 DNA reads TGTGCTAGTGGTTTAGCCCATACCTACGAGCAGTACTTC. Protein sequence: CASGLAHTYEQYF.